Listed here is a single TCR beta chain. No antigen is known for it. It has no much larger one-base neighbor in the sample; base qualities were not kept. One collaborating source in Seattle enrolled patients during active infection and followed them longitudinally through the course of disease. Whole blood was collected in K2EDTA tubes by collaborating institutions according to the institutions' own protocols. For TCRbeta analysis, collaborators shipped samples as frozen whole blood, isolated PBMCs, or DNA extracted from either of those sample types. The record originates from a study of blood T cell repertoires in COVID-19 (TCRdb year 2020). About the study as a whole: Samples from collaborators originated in the United States, Italy and Spain and spanned both the acute and convalescent phases of COVID-19. A de-identified subject ID, COVID-19 status, age in years and sex were almost always included in the sample metadata. The prospective study material was composed of cDNA or gDNA derived from T cells, B-cell-depleted T cells, or PBMCs. Where available, HLA class I and class II types were obtained from metadata supplied by the sample provider rather than from assay-based typing. Subjects who had been exposed to COVID-19, were actively infected with it, or had recovered from it provided the deeply sampled blood TCRbeta repertoires that made up the dataset. The repertoires were made available in a free public database intended to serve as a resource for research on the immune response to SARS-CoV-2. The samples were drawn from the first 160 participants of the ongoing ImmuneRACE study and from over a thousand subjects provided by 6 global collaborators.

What the study reported, not specific to this receptor: How much clinical and demographic metadata was included differed by source and by participant, and the metadata was provided uncurated.

TCRbeta CDR3 regions were amplified from genomic DNA by means of the immunoSEQ Assay, a bias-controlled multiplex PCR. The authors' pipeline ran thus. Within the assay, amplification of reference gene primers was used to estimate how many nucleated cells each sample contained. To quantify the absolute abundance of each unique TCRbeta CDR3 rearrangement, sequence reads were collapsed and filtered. For each sample, productive Simpson clonality was calculated by taking the square root of Simpson's diversity index across productive rearrangements. TCRdb mirrors the immuneACCESS table, restricted to in-frame sequences. Some clones are absent from its copies; in checked studies, under half trace to an unresolved V gene, and the reason for the others is unknown. V and J calls and clone size are as listed in that table; D and trimming were resolved from the DNA. In this sample the table shows 300,000 to 400,000 clones, about 87% of which occur a single time. The ten largest clones take up more than 5% of the sample.

After removal of 5 bases from V and 1 base from J, the junction retains 6 bases not matched to a gene. Including the terminal cysteine and phenylalanine, the CDR3 comprises 15 residues. Left in the record is the CDR3 DNA by itself, 45 bases read in frame from the first base. The germline V gene (reference sequence) supplies CDR1 MNHNY and CDR2 SVGAGI. This receptor was obtained from a woman in her 50s with COVID-19, enrolled during active disease. Source material: peripheral blood. The chain is made from TRBV6-6 and TRBJ2-7; 9 bases in between match TRBD1. The DNA is TGTGCCAGCAGTACCACGGGACAGGGTTCCTACGAGCAGTACTTC. Its protein reads: CASSTTGQGSYEQYF.